Listed below are T cell receptor beta chains from one sample, sequenced in a study of blood T cell repertoires in COVID-19. Some clones are missing from TCRdb's copy, which holds only in-frame ones; the method was immunoSEQ multiplex PCR. The data hold about 260,000 clones, with 88% observed a single time. The sequencing input was PBMCs or T cells enriched from blood (not recorded which). All receptors derive from a woman aged 45 to 65 who had recovered from COVID-19. The CDR3 runs from the conserved cysteine through the conserved F or W. A D gene is named only where the DNA matches it firmly. The listing skips clone size in some rows; elsewhere it reads once, few, many or a size class.

d_gene | j_gene | abundance | v_gene | CDR3aa | CDR3nt
TRBD2 | TRBJ2-3 | . | TRBV28 | CASSRGDSTDTQYF | TGTGCCAGCAGCCGGGGGGATAGCACAGATACGCAGTATTTT
. | TRBJ2-7 | . | TRBV19 | CASSIRGVAGNEQYF | TGTGCCAGTAGTATTCGTGGAGTGGCGGGCAACGAGCAGTACTTC
. | TRBJ1-2 | . | TRBV4-3 | CASSQDWRQSYYGYTF | TGCGCCAGCAGCCAAGATTGGCGACAGAGCTACTATGGCTACACCTTC
TRBD1 | TRBJ2-7 | . | TRBV5-6 | CASSLGQGLYEQYF | TGTGCCAGCAGCTTGGGACAGGGCTTATACGAGCAGTACTTC
TRBD1 | TRBJ2-1 | . | TRBV5-8 | CASSLGDSYNEQFF | TGTGCCAGCAGCTTAGGGGACAGCTACAATGAGCAGTTCTTC
. | TRBJ1-3 | . | TRBV11-2 | CASSRTGTRENTIYF | TGTGCCAGCAGCCGTACGGGGACCCGGGAGAACACCATATATTTT
. | TRBJ2-1 | . | TRBV3-1/TRBV3-2 | CASSGRIEYNEQFF | TGTGCCAGCAGCGGGAGGATCGAATACAATGAGCAGTTCTTC
TRBD1 | TRBJ1-5 | few | TRBV4-2 | CASSQAGGYDKQPQHF | TGTGCCAGCAGCCAAGCAGGGGGATACGATAAACAGCCCCAGCATTTT
TRBD2 | TRBJ2-1 | . | TRBV7-8 | CASSLGLAGPSEQFF | TGTGCCAGCAGCTTAGGCCTAGCGGGACCCAGTGAGCAGTTCTTC
. | TRBJ2-2 | . | TRBV5-1 | CASSPQPSGNTGELFF | TGCGCCAGCAGCCCCCAACCCTCAGGTAACACCGGGGAGCTGTTTTTT
. | TRBJ1-6 | . | TRBV5-8 | CASSLGRQNSPLHF | TGTGCCAGCAGCTTGGGCAGACAGAATTCACCCCTCCACTTT
TRBD1 | TRBJ2-3 | . | TRBV7-2 | CASSFQTGGDTQYF | TGTGCCAGCAGCTTCCAGACAGGGGGAGATACGCAGTATTTT
. | TRBJ1-1 | . | TRBV28 | CASSLRQEAFF | TGTGCCAGCAGTTTGAGACAGGAAGCTTTCTTT
. | TRBJ1-1 | . | TRBV28 | CASSRPGLYTEAFF | TGTGCCAGCAGTCGCCCAGGGTTGTACACTGAAGCTTTCTTT
. | TRBJ2-3 | . | TRBV9 | CASSVNSRTDTQYF | TGTGCCAGCAGCGTAAACTCCCGCACAGATACGCAGTATTTT
TRBD1 | TRBJ1-2 | . | TRBV29-1 | CSVDRGYGYTF | TGCAGCGTTGACAGGGGGTATGGCTACACCTTC
TRBD1 | TRBJ1-2 | . | TRBV28 | CASSSRTGRFYGYTF | TGTGCCAGCAGTTCAAGGACAGGGCGCTTCTATGGCTACACCTTC
. | TRBJ1-1 | . | TRBV10-1 | CASSESSGTEAFF | TGCGCCAGCAGTGAGTCGTCGGGCACTGAAGCTTTCTTT
. | TRBJ1-2 | . | TRBV19 | CASKLEGLGISYGYTF | TGTGCCAGTAAATTGGAAGGACTAGGAATATCCTATGGCTACACCTTC
. | TRBJ2-1 | . | TRBV5-4 | CASSLRRLATYNEQFF | TGTGCCAGCAGCTTGAGAAGGCTAGCAACCTACAATGAGCAGTTCTTC
TRBD2 | TRBJ2-1 | . | TRBV7-9 | CASREWGEGNEQFF | TGTGCCAGCAGGGAATGGGGGGAGGGAAATGAGCAGTTCTTC
. | TRBJ1-6 | . | TRBV24-1 | CATQGQAGPLHF | TGTGCCACCCAGGGGCAGGCCGGACCCCTCCACTTT
. | TRBJ1-4 | . | TRBV4-3 | CASSLGQTDNEKLFF | TGCGCCAGCAGCCTTGGACAGACCGATAATGAAAAACTGTTTTTT
TRBD2 | TRBJ2-1 | . | TRBV11-3 | CASSLLAGNEQFF | TGTGCCAGCAGCCTCCTAGCGGGCAATGAGCAGTTCTTC
TRBD2 | TRBJ2-1 | . | TRBV28 | CASTHPAGGIYEQFF | TGTGCCAGCACCCATCCAGCGGGAGGAATCTATGAGCAGTTCTTC